Each of the 2 T cell receptor beta chains below was sequenced from the same sample in a study of cytomegalovirus exposure and HLA in healthy donors. Primers included in the PCR were 60 Vbeta and 13 Jbeta primers. Assay: immunoSEQ multiplex PCR; the TCRdb copy retains only in-frame clones and omits some. The data contain around 130,000 clones, roughly four fifths of them singletons. Sequenced input: PBMCs. These receptors all stem from a woman in her forties in good health and CMV-seropositive.

The rearrangement joins TRBV7-3 to TRBJ2-7; maybe TRBD2 (6 bases). The CDR3 covers 14 residues. The V gene's germline CDR1 is SGHTA and CDR2 FQGTGA. V was trimmed by 5 bases and J by 4 bases, leaving 15 bases between them. The CDR3 DNA reads as TGTGCCAGCAGCCCACAACGGGACTCATACGAGCAGTACTTC. Translated: CASSPQRDSYEQYF.

The chain links TRBV5-6 to TRBJ2-7; D uncertain. V was clipped by 4 bases and J by 5 bases, with 13 bases between them. Germline-derived CDR1 and CDR2 are SGHDT and YYEEEE. This CDR3 comprises 13 residues. CDR3 in amino acids: CASSRLVTDEQYF. In nucleotides, the CDR3 is TGTGCCAGCAGCCGGCTAGTAACCGACGAGCAGTACTTC.